A single sample is the source of the 17 T cell receptor beta chains below, sequenced in a study of CD8 T cells in ankylosing spondylitis. TCRdb re-derived calls from the 5' RACE reads in MiXCR, one entry per CDR3 protein. Seen here are 450,000 to 550,000 distinct CDR3 sequences, roughly 5.2% observed once, and the top ten hold 3.5%. Which antigens these TCRs recognize remains unknown. Notes on the study in general: Seemingly characteristic of ankylosing spondylitis blood was a TCR beta motif consisting of about 8 highly homologous variants.

Source material: blood, either unsorted or a sorted T cell fraction (not recorded which). The receptors shown here come from a male donor with ankylosing spondylitis.

This clonotype was found a few times. The V gene is TRBV21-1, the J gene TRBJ1-5. TRBV21-1 is tagged as a pseudogene. CDR3 length: 17 residues. Here the CDR3 reads CASSVRWGVYSNQPQHF. CDR3 DNA sequence: TGTGCCAGCAGCGTGCGATGGGGAGTATATAGCAATCAGCCCCAGCATTTT.

This clonotype was found many times. V gene TRBV7-3 combines with J gene TRBJ2-7; 11 bases fit TRBD1. The CDR3 is 15 residues long. V gave up 6 bases and J gave up 3 bases; unmatched junction bases: 7. Germline-derived CDR1 and CDR2 are SGHTA and FQGTGA. The chain's CDR3 is CASRMPGTGGYEQYF. For the CDR3, the DNA is TGTGCCAGCAGGATGCCCGGGACAGGGGGCTACGAGCAGTACTTC.

This clonotype was found a few times. The rearrangement links TRBV7-3 to TRBJ2-3; 13 bases align to TRBD2. The V gene's germline CDR1 is SGHTA and CDR2 FQGTGA. After removal of 5 bases from V and 8 bases from J, the junction contained 13 bases not matched to a gene. This CDR3 has 17 residues. In DNA, the CDR3 is TGTGCCAGCAGCACTGGGACTAGCGGGGCCCTCACGGGTACGCAGTATTTT. This codes for CASSTGTSGALTGTQYF.

At least ten counts were recorded for this clonotype. This chain joins TRBV6-5 and TRBJ2-2; possible D gene TRBD2, 5 bases. This CDR3 is 14 amino acids long. In germline, CDR1 is MNHEY, CDR2 SVGAGI. Trimming stripped 2 bases from V and 6 bases from J, with 10 bases between. CDR3 region: CASSYRGIPGELFF. CDR3 coding DNA: TGTGCCAGCAGTTACAGAGGGATCCCCGGGGAGCTGTTTTTT.

This clonotype was detected ten times or more. This chain links TRBV20-1 with TRBJ2-7; 10 positions match TRBD1. Germline CDR1 is DFQATT and CDR2 is SNEGSKA (reference sequence). After removal of 5 bases from V and 9 bases from J, the junction contained 1 base not matched to a gene. CDR3 length equals 10 residues. The CDR3 DNA sequence: TGCAGTGCTTGGACAGGGGGGCAGTACTTC. It specifies CSAWTGGQYF.

This clonotype was picked up many times. The CDR3: CASSEFTGLNTEAFF. The CDR3 coding sequence is TGCGCCAGCAGTGAGTTTACAGGGCTGAACACTGAAGCTTTCTTT. V gene TRBV10-1 combines with J gene TRBJ1-1, with a weak D call TRBD1 (6 bases). Germline CDR1 WNHNN, CDR2 SYGVQD (reference sequence). V gave up 1 base and J gave up 0 bases, with 9 bases separating them. CDR3 size: 15 residues.

This clonotype occurred many times. The V gene is TRBV7-9, the J gene TRBJ2-6; no definite D call. CDR1 is SEHNR, CDR2 FQNEAQ, per germline (reference sequence). Deletions cut 5 bases from V and 0 bases from J, with 5 bases between. This CDR3 has 14 amino acids. The DNA of the CDR3 is TGTGCCAGCAGCGTTAGCTCTGGGGCCAACGTCCTGACTTTC. The encoded protein is CASSVSSGANVLTF.

This clonotype appeared many times. Here the CDR3 reads CASSRSRGGGTEAFF. CDR3 nucleotides: TGTGCCAGCAGCCGTAGCCGAGGGGGCGGCACTGAAGCTTTCTTT. The chain couples TRBV7-2 to TRBJ1-1; the match to TRBD1 covers 7 bases. With 5 bases clipped from V and 4 bases from J, the junction kept 10 bases outside the gene matches. The germline V gene has CDR1 SGHTA and CDR2 FQGNSA. This CDR3 has 15 residues.

The table lists this clonotype with many counts. The V gene is TRBV6-1, the J gene TRBJ1-1; the D is unclear. Germline V gene lookup returns CDR1 MNHNS and CDR2 SASEGT. The CDR3 has 13 amino acids. V was trimmed by 6 bases and J by 3 bases, leaving 11 bases between them. CDR3 sequence reads: CASRPVGYTEAFF. The CDR3 DNA reads as TGTGCCAGCAGACCCGTTGGGTACACTGAAGCTTTCTTT.

This sequence joins TRBV7-8 and TRBJ2-5; 14 nucleotides align to TRBD2. Germline CDR1 reads SGHVS; CDR2 reads FQNEAQ. This CDR3 comprises 16 residues. The junction had 7 bases not matched to a gene; V was cut back by 5 bases and J by 5 bases. The CDR3 loop is CASSLGLAGARETQYF. The CDR3 nucleotides are TGTGCCAGCAGCCTGGGACTAGCGGGGGCCAGGGAGACCCAGTACTTC.

This clonotype was counted at least ten times. The chain recombines TRBV5-1 with TRBJ2-1; 8 bases are shared with TRBD2. The CDR3 extends over 15 amino acids. V trimming: 4 bases; J trimming: 0 bases; junction bases outside the gene matches: 3. Germline-derived CDR1 and CDR2 are SGHRS and YFSETQ. The CDR3 protein is CASSPRGVSYNEQFF. CDR3 DNA: TGCGCCAGCAGCCCGCGGGGGGTCTCCTACAATGAGCAGTTCTTC.

This clonotype was recorded a few times. This rearrangement joins TRBV29-1 to TRBJ2-7; 8 bases map to TRBD1. Germline V lookup: CDR1 SQVTM, CDR2 ANQGSEA. With V trimmed by 0 bases and J by 4 bases, 11 bases remained unmatched. The CDR3 sequence is 16 residues long. This chain's CDR3 is CSVEEPDRGDSYEQYF. DNA of the CDR3: TGCAGCGTTGAAGAGCCCGACAGGGGAGATTCATACGAGCAGTACTTC.

V is TRBV12-3 or TRBV12-4 and J is TRBJ2-2; weak D call: TRBD2 (6 bases). The ends were cut back, 8 bases at V and 6 bases at J, with 22 bases in the middle. This CDR3 contains 16 residues. CDR3 sequence reads: CASRRGTSIRAGELFF. The CDR3 DNA is TGTGCCAGCCGACGGGGGACTTCGATAAGGGCCGGGGAGCTGTTTTTT.

This clonotype was picked up many times. The rearrangement uses TRBV20-1 and TRBJ1-1; the D gene is possibly TRBD1 (5 bases). CDR3 length: 14 residues. Germline CDR1 and CDR2: DFQATT and SNEGSKA (reference sequence). V lost 2 bases to trimming and J lost 7 bases, with 17 bases between them. CDR3 residues: CSARTRGLVGEAFF. The CDR3 DNA reads TGCAGTGCTAGAACGAGGGGACTGGTCGGTGAAGCTTTCTTT.

This clonotype has ten or more counts. The chain joins TRBV12-3 or TRBV12-4 to TRBJ1-4, with no clear D. CDR3 length equals 14 residues. Trimming shortened V by 3 bases and J by 1 base, and 6 bases separated the two germline ends. CDR3 bases: TGTGCCAGCAGTTTCGGTGGAACTAATGAAAAACTGTTTTTT. Protein: CASSFGGTNEKLFF.

At least ten counts were recorded for this clonotype. The V call is TRBV20-1, the J call TRBJ2-2; TRBD2 might be the D (5 bases). Trimming left V 7 bases short and J 4 bases short, with 10 bases between. Germline CDR1 reads DFQATT; CDR2 reads SNEGSKA (reference sequence). The CDR3 contains 12 residues. Written as DNA, the CDR3 is TGCAGTGGACCTAGCCGCACCGGGGAGCTGTTTTTT. Its translation: CSGPSRTGELFF.

This clonotype has ten or more counts. V and J are TRBV4-2 and TRBJ2-5, with 10 bases matching TRBD1. Germline loops: CDR1 LGHNA, CDR2 YNFKEQ. V lost 4 bases, J lost 0 bases, and 11 bases stayed unmatched. The CDR3 totals 18 residues. The CDR3 nucleotides read TGTGCCAGCAGCCCGGGACAGGGGATGGGAGATTACCAAGAGACCCAGTACTTC. This gives the protein CASSPGQGMGDYQETQYF.